The 6 T cell receptor beta chains below were found in one sample sequenced in a study of cytomegalovirus exposure and HLA in healthy donors. Assay: immunoSEQ multiplex PCR; the TCRdb copy retains only in-frame clones and omits some. The table includes tens of thousands of clones, 89% detected once. Sequencing input: PBMCs. These receptor sequences come from a young woman in good health and CMV-seronegative.

V is TRBV5-4 and J is TRBJ2-7, with 9 bases that match TRBD1. Germline CDR1 and CDR2: SGHNT and YYREEE (reference sequence). The CDR3 length is 14 residues. V lost 0 bases to trimming and J lost 5 bases; unmatched junction nucleotides: 3. This CDR3 is CASSLGGQGNEQYF. The CDR3 coding sequence is TGTGCCAGCAGCTTGGGGGGACAGGGAAACGAGCAGTACTTC.

The chain has TRBV12-5 and TRBJ1-1, with 9 bases aligning to TRBD1. The V and J ends lost 6 bases and 6 bases, in that order; junction bases with no gene match: 11. Per the germline V gene, CDR1 is LGHNT and CDR2 is FRNRAP. The CDR3 is 15 residues long. The CDR3 coding sequence is TGTGCTAGTGGGATAGCGGACAGGGGAGAGCCTGAAGCTTTCTTT. Its translation: CASGIADRGEPEAFF.

The J gene is TRBJ2-1, the V gene TRBV19, with TRBD2 matching over 7 bases. The V gene's germline CDR1 is LNHDA and CDR2 SQIVND (reference sequence). The V segment lost 6 bases and the J segment 16 bases; nucleotides outside the gene matches: 3. The CDR3 covers 9 residues. The chain's CDR3 is CASSSGEFF. CDR3 nucleotides: TGTGCCAGTAGCAGCGGGGAATTCTTC. The whole variable domain, remainder taken from reference TRBV19 and TRBJ2-1, is DGGITQSPKYLFRKEGQNVTLSCEQNLNHDAMYWYRQDPGQGLRLIYYSQIVNDFQKGDIAEGYSVSREKKESFPLTVTSAQKNPTAFYLCASSSGEFFGPGTRLTVL.

The chain is built from TRBV28 and TRBJ2-7; 11 bases map to TRBD1. V was clipped by 3 bases and J by 7 bases; unmatched bases: 8. In germline, CDR1 is MDHEN, CDR2 SYDVKM. The length of the CDR3 is 15 residues. The CDR3 DNA reads as TGTGCCAGCAGTTTCGGGACAGGGGGGTTTAGGGAGCAGTACTTC. Protein sequence: CASSFGTGGFREQYF.

The gene calls are TRBV6-1 and TRBJ1-4, with D unresolved. V lost 7 bases, J lost 0 bases, and 12 bases lay in between. Germline V lookup: CDR1 MNHNS, CDR2 SASEGT. The length of the CDR3 is 15 residues. In nucleotides, the CDR3 is TGTGCCAGCACCGGGGAGGGAGCAACTAATGAAAAACTGTTTTTT. Translation gives CASTGEGATNEKLFF.

This clone has just one count. The chain has TRBV6-6 and TRBJ2-7, with a tentative D call TRBD2 (5 bases). V was clipped by 6 bases and J by 0 bases, with 15 bases between them. The CDR3 length is 15 residues. CDR1 MNHNY and CDR2 SVGAGI come from the germline V gene (reference sequence). The CDR3 nucleotides read TGTGCCAGCAGGTCCCCGGGGATTGCCTCCTACGAGCAGTACTTC. Protein sequence: CASRSPGIASYEQYF.